In its sample, the clone carrying this TCR beta chain was seen many times. Its antigen is as yet unknown. These data originate in a study of T-cell reconstitution after alpha-beta-depleted transplantation in children. Points from the study as a whole: From surviving recipient T cells and thymic progenitors came the high day-60 TCRbeta diversity observed in some patients. As was reported, about two months after transplant, alpha-beta T cells came from several hundred expanded graft clones. Newly generated T cells supplied most T-cell counts and diversity one year post-transplant.

This CDR3 contains 13 residues. V was trimmed by 3 bases and J by 11 bases, leaving 16 bases between them. Library preparation (for TCRbeta) was performed with unique molecular identifiers. TCRdb re-analysed the PCR reads in MiXCR, keeping a single row per CDR3 protein. This table holds about 70,000 distinct CDR3 sequences, under 13% found once. This chain joins TRBV12-3 or TRBV12-4 and TRBJ1-1; perhaps TRBD1 as D (5 bases). This TCR came from a boy aged 5-17 years with acute myeloid leukemia, due to receive a stem cell transplant. Sample: PBMCs, taken before TCRalphabeta/CD19-depleted stem cell transplant. The CDR3 loop reads CASSLGGQVSAFF. CDR3 in DNA: TGTGCCAGCAGTTTGGGGGGTCAAGTTTCGGCTTTCTTT.